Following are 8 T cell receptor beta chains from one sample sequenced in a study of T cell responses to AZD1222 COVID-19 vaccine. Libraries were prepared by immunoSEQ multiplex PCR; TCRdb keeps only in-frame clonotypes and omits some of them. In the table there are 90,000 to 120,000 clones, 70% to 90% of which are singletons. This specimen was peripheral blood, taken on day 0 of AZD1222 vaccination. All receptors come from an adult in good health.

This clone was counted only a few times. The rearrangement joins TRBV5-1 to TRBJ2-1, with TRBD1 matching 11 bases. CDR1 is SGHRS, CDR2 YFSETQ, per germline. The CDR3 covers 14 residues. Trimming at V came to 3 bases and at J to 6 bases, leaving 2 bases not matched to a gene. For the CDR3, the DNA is TGCGCCAGCAGCTGGGGGACAGGGGGCAATGAGCAGTTCTTC. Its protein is CASSWGTGGNEQFF. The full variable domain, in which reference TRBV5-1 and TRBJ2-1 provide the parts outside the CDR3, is KAGVTQTPRYLIKTRGQQVTLSCSPISGHRSVSWYQQTPGQGLQFLFEYFSETQRNKGNFPGRFSGRQFSNSRSEMNVSTLELGDSALYLCASSWGTGGNEQFFGPGTRLTVL.

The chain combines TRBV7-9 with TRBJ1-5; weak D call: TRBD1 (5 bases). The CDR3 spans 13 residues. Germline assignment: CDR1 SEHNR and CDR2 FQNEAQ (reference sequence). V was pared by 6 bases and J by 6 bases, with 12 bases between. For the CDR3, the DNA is TGTGCCAGCAGTCCCCCCGGGGCTCAGCCCCAGCATTTT. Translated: CASSPPGAQPQHF.

CDR3 sequence: CASSSSGGAYEQYF. CDR3 in DNA: TGCGCCAGCAGCTCTAGCGGGGGGGCCTACGAGCAGTACTTC. The chain joins TRBV5-1 to TRBJ2-7, with 12 bases aligning to TRBD2. Germline values: CDR1 SGHRS, CDR2 YFSETQ. The CDR3 is made up of 14 amino acids. The J segment lost 2 bases and the V segment lost 3 bases, leaving 0 bases of the junction unmatched.

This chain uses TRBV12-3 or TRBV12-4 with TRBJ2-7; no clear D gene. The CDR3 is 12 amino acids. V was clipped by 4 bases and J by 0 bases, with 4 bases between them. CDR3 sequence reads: CASSSSSYEQYF. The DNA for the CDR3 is TGTGCCAGCAGTTCTAGCTCCTACGAGCAGTACTTC.

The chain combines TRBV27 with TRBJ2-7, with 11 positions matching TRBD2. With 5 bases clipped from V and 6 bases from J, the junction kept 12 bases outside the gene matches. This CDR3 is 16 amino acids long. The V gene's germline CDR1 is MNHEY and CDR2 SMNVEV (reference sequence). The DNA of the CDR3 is TGTGCCAGCAGTAGAAACTCCGGGACTAGCGGCAGCGAGCAGTACTTC. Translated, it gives CASSRNSGTSGSEQYF.

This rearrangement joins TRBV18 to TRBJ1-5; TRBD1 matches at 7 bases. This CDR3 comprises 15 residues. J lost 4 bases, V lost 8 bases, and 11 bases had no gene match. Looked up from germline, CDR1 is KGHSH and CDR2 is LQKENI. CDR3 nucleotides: TGTGCCAGCGCGTCAGGGGGGCAGATGAATCAGCCCCAGCATTTT. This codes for CASASGGQMNQPQHF.

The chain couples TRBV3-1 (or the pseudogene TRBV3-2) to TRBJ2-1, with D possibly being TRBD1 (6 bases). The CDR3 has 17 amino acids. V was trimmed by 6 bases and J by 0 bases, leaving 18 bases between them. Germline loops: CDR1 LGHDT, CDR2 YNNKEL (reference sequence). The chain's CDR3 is CASRSIGRGYSYNEQFF. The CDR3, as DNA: TGTGCCAGCAGGTCTATTGGTAGGGGGTACTCCTACAATGAGCAGTTCTTC.

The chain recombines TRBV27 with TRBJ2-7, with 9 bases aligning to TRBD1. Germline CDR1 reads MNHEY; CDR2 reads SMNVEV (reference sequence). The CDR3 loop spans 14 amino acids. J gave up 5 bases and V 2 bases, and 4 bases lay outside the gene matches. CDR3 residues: CASSLGDRVHEQYF. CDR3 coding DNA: TGTGCCAGCAGTTTAGGGGACAGGGTCCACGAGCAGTACTTC.